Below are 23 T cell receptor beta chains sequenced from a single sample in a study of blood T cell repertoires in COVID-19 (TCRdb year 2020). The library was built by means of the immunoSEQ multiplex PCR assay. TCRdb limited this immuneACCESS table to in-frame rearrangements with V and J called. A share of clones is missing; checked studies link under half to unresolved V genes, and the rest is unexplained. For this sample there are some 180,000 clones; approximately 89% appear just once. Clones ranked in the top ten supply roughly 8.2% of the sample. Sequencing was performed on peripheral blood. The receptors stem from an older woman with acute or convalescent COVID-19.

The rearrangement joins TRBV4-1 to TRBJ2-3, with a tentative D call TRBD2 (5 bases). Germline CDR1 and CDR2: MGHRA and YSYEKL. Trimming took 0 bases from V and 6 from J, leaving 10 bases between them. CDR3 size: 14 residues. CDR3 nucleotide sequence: TGCGCCAGCAGCCAAGAAGTAATAGCGGATACGCAGTATTTT. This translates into CASSQEVIADTQYF.

The CDR3 spells CASRGTGNQPQHF. The CDR3 DNA reads TGTGCCAGCAGGGGGACAGGCAATCAGCCCCAGCATTTT. The genes are TRBV28 and TRBJ1-5; TRBD1 matches 7 bases. The CDR3 is 13 amino acids. V trimming: 6 bases; J trimming: 2 bases; junction bases outside the gene matches: 1. Germline CDR1 is MDHEN and CDR2 is SYDVKM.

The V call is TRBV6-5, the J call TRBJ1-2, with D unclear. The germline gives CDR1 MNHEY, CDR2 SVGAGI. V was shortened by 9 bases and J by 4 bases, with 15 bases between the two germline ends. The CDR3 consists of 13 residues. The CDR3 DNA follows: TGTGCCAGTCGAGAGCCGGCGGGCTATGGCTACACCTTC. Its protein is CASREPAGYGYTF.

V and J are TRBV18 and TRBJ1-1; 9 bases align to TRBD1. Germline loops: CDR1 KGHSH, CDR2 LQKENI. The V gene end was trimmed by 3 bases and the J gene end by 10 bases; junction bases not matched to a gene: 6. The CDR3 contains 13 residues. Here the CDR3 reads CASSPGTGWRAFF. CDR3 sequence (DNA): TGTGCCAGCTCACCTGGGACAGGGTGGAGAGCTTTCTTT.

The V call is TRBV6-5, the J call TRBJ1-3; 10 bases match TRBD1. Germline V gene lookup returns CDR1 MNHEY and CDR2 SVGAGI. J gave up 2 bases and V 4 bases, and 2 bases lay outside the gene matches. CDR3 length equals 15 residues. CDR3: CASSFGQGAGNTIYF. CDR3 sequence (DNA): TGTGCCAGCAGTTTTGGACAGGGGGCTGGAAACACCATATATTTT.

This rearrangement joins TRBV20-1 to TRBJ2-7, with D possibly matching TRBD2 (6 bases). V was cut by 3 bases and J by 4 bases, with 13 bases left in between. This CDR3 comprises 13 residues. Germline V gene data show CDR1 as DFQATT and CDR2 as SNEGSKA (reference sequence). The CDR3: CSASSGLGYEQYV. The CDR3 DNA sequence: TGCAGTGCTAGTTCGGGACTGGGTTACGAGCAGTACGTC.

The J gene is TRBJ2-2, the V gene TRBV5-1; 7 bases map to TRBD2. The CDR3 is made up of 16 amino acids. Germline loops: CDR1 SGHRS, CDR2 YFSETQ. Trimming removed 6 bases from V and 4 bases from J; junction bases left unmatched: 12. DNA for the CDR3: TGCGCCAGCAAGTTGCGGGCCTCGGGAGGCACCGGGGAGCTGTTTTTT. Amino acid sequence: CASKLRASGGTGELFF.

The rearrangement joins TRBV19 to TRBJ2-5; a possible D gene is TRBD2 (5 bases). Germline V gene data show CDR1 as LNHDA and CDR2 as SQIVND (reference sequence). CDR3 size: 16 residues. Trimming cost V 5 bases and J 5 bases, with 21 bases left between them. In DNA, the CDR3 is TGTGCCAGTAGTGTCCGTGGGCGGGTGCCTGGGGAGACCCAGTACTTC. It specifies CASSVRGRVPGETQYF.

CDR3 amino acids: CASSDGGSRQFF. The DNA of the CDR3 is TGTGCCAGCAGTGACGGCGGCAGCCGCCAATTCTTC. J is TRBJ2-1 and V is TRBV6-4; no reliable D call. V gave up 2 bases and J gave up 16 bases, with 15 bases separating them. The CDR3 is made up of 12 amino acids. Per germline, CDR1 MRHNA and CDR2 SNTAGT.

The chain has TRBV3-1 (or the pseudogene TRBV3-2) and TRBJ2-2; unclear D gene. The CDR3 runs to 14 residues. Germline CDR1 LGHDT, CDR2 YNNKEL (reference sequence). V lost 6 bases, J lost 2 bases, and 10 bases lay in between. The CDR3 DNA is TGTGCCAGCAGTTGGAGCTCTAACACCGGGGAGCTGTTTTTT. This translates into CASSWSSNTGELFF.

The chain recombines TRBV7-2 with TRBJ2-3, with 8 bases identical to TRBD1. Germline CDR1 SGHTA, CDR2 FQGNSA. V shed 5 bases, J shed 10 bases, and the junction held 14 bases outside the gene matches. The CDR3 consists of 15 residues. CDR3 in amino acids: CASSSGQGLWSAQYF. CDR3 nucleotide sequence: TGTGCCAGCAGCAGTGGACAGGGACTGTGGAGTGCGCAGTATTTT.

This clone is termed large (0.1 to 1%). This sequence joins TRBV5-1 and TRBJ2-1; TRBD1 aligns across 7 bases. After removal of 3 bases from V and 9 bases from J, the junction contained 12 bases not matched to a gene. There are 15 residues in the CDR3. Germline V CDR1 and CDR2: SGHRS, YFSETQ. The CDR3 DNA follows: TGCGCCAGCAGCTGGGGTGCGCGGCCAGGGGGTGAGCAGTTCTTC. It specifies CASSWGARPGGEQFF.

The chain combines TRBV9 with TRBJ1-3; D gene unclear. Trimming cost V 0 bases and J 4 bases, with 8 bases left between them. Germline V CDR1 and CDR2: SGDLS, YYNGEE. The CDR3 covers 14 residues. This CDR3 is CASSVGGFGNTIYF. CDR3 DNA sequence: TGTGCCAGCAGCGTAGGCGGTTTCGGAAACACCATATATTTT.

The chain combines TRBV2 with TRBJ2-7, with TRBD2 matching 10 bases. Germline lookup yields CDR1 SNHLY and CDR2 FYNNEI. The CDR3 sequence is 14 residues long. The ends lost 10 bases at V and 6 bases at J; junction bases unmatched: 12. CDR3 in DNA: TGTGCCACCAAGGGGTCTAGCGGGAGTAGCGAGCAGTACTTC. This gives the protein CATKGSSGSSEQYF.

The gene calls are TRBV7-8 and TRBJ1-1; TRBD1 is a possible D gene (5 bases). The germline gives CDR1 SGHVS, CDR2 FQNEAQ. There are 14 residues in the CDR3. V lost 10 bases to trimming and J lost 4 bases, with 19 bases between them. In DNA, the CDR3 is TGTGCCACCAGGCCGGGCAGGGAGGGCACTGAAGCTTTCTTT. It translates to CATRPGREGTEAFF.

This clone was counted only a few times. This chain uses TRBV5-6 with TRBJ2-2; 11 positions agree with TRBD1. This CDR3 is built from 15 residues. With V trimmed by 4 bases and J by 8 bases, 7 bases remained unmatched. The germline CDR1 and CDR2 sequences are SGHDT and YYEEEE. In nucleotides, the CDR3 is TGTGCCAGCAGCGTCACCGGGACAGGGGGTGGGGAGCTGTTTTTT. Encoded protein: CASSVTGTGGGELFF. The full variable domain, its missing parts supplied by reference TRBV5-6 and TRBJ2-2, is DAGVTQSPTHLIKTRGQQVTLRCSPKSGHDTVSWYQQALGQGPQFIFQYYEEEERQRGNFPDRFSGHQFPNYSSELNVNALLLGDSALYLCASSVTGTGGGELFFGEGSRLTVL.

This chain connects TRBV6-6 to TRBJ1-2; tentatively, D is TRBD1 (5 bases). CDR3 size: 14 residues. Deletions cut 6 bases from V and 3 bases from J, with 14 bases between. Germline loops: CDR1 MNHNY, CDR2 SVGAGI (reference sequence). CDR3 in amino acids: CASSQIGGDYGYTF. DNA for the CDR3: TGTGCCAGCAGCCAGATCGGGGGGGACTATGGCTACACCTTC.

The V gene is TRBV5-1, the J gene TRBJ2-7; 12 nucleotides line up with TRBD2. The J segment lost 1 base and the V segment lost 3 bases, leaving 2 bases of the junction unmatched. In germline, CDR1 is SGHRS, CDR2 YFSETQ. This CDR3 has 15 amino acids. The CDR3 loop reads CASSWGLAGSYEQYF. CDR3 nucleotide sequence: TGCGCCAGCAGCTGGGGACTAGCGGGTTCCTACGAGCAGTACTTC.

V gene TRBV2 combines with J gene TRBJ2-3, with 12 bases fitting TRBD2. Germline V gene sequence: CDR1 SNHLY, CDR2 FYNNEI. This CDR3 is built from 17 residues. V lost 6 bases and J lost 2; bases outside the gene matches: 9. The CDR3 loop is CASRLTSGSSNTDTQYF. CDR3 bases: TGTGCCAGCAGATTGACTAGCGGGAGTAGTAACACAGATACGCAGTATTTT. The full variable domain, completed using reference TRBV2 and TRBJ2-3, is EPEVTQTPSHQVTQMGQEVILRCVPISNHLYFYWYRQILGQKVEFLVSFYNNEISEKSEIFDDQFSVERPDGSNFTLKIRSTKLEDSAMYFCASRLTSGSSNTDTQYFGPGTRLTVL.

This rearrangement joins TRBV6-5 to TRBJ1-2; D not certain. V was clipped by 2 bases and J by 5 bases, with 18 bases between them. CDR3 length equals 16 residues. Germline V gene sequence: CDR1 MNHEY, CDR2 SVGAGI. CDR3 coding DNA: TGTGCCAGCAGTTACGAAGGATTTTCAAGGGAGTATGGCTACACCTTC. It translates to CASSYEGFSREYGYTF.

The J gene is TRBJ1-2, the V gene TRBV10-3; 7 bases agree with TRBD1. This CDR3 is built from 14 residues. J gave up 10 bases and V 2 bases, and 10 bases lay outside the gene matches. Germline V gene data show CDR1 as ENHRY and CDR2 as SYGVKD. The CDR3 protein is CAISEIQGVFDYTF. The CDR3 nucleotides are TGTGCCATCAGTGAGATCCAGGGGGTGTTTGACTACACCTTC.

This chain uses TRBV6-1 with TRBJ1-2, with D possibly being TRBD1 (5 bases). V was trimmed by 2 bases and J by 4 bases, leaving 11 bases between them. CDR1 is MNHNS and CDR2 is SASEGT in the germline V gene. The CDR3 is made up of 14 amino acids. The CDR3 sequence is CASSEIGTPYGYTF. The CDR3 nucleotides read TGTGCCAGCAGTGAAATCGGGACTCCCTATGGCTACACCTTC.

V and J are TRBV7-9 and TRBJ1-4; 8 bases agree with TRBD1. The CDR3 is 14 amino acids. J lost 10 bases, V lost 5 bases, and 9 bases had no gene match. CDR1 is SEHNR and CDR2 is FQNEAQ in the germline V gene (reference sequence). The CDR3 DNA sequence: TGTGCCAGCAGCCTGGGACAGGTGGAGCCAAAACTGTTTTTT. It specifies CASSLGQVEPKLFF.